This T cell receptor beta chain was identified in a study of T cell responses to AZD1222 COVID-19 vaccine. Study results and caveats: Most donors were white British and more were female, and clonal diversity was possibly underestimated.

A note on this clone: The antigen remains undetermined.

Second-dose schedules of about 4 or about 12 weeks were combined. Assay: immunoSEQ multiplex PCR; the TCRdb copy retains only in-frame clones and omits some. The table has around 110,000 clones, under 95% seen once. Sequenced material: peripheral blood, taken 28 days after the second AZD1222 dose. The receptor was isolated from an adult who received the AZD1222 COVID-19 vaccine.

CDR3 region: CASSLGSGGTPYEQYF. The CDR3 region has the DNA TGTGCCAGCAGCTTAGGGAGTGGCGGGACTCCCTACGAGCAGTACTTC. The chain uses TRBV7-2 and TRBJ2-7, with a tentative D call TRBD2 (6 bases). The V gene's germline CDR1 is SGHTA and CDR2 FQGNSA. The V gene lost 1 base and the J gene lost 2 bases, with 15 bases spanning the gap. The CDR3 covers 16 residues.